One sample yielded the 9 T cell receptor beta chains listed below, sequenced in a study of blood T cell repertoires in COVID-19. Here immunoSEQ multiplex PCR was the method, and the copy in TCRdb shows in-frame clones only, minus some. In the table there are 150,000 to 200,000 clones, less than 90% of which are singletons. The material sequenced was peripheral blood. The receptors derive from a man in his 60s with acute or convalescent COVID-19.

The rearrangement uses TRBV18 and TRBJ2-7; 7 bases fit TRBD2. CDR3 length equals 16 residues. Germline CDR1 reads KGHSH; CDR2 reads LQKENI. V was pared by 2 bases and J by 0 bases, with 7 bases of the junction left unmatched. Here the CDR3 DNA reads TGTGCCAGCTCACCAACTAGCGTTACGAGCTCCTACGAGCAGTACTTC. This sequence encodes CASSPTSVTSSYEQYF.

This clone was found once. The V and J genes are TRBV2 and TRBJ1-2; 7 nucleotides line up with TRBD1. CDR1 is SNHLY, CDR2 FYNNEI, per germline. The CDR3 contains 14 residues. With 10 bases clipped from V and 4 bases from J, the junction kept 12 bases outside the gene matches. This chain's CDR3 is CATSRDSGPYGYTF. CDR3 sequence (DNA): TGTGCCACCTCCCGGGACAGCGGCCCCTATGGCTACACCTTC.

This chain links TRBV5-1 with TRBJ1-2; D remains unclear. The germline V gene encodes CDR1 SGHRS and CDR2 YFSETQ. This CDR3 region has 14 residues. V dropped 0 bases and J dropped 6 bases, with 12 bases sitting between them. CDR3 in DNA: TGCGCCAGCAGCTTGGACGGAGGGCGGGATGGCTACACCTTC. This encodes CASSLDGGRDGYTF.

The chain uses TRBV5-6 and TRBJ2-7, with unresolved D. There are 13 residues in the CDR3. The V gene lost 4 bases and the J gene lost 3 bases, with 11 bases spanning the gap. CDR1 is SGHDT and CDR2 is YYEEEE in the germline V gene. CDR3: CASSPAGLYEQYV. The CDR3 DNA reads as TGTGCCAGCAGCCCGGCAGGTCTCTACGAGCAGTACGTC.

V and J are TRBV19 and TRBJ2-3, with 11 positions matching TRBD2. The germline gives CDR1 LNHDA, CDR2 SQIVND (reference sequence). The CDR3 has 16 amino acids. V lost 7 bases and J lost 2; bases outside the gene matches: 8. This chain's CDR3 is CASTKTSGNPTDTQYF. The DNA for the CDR3 is TGTGCCAGTACCAAGACTAGCGGGAATCCCACAGATACGCAGTATTTT.

This clone was found a few times. The rearrangement joins TRBV5-1 to TRBJ2-7; 10 nucleotides agree with TRBD1. CDR1 is SGHRS, CDR2 YFSETQ, per germline. The CDR3 sequence is 16 residues long. Trimming removed 3 bases from V and 3 bases from J; junction bases left unmatched: 9. The CDR3 here is CASSYQRQGANYEQYF. CDR3 coding DNA: TGCGCCAGCAGCTACCAACGACAGGGGGCTAACTACGAGCAGTACTTC.

The chain carries TRBV18 and TRBJ2-7; D call uncertain. The CDR3 is 14 residues long. Per germline, CDR1 KGHSH and CDR2 LQKENI. Trimming removed 2 bases from V and 0 bases from J, with 8 bases in between. CDR3 region: CASSPVGSSYEQYF. As DNA, the CDR3 is TGTGCCAGCTCACCAGTGGGCAGCTCCTACGAGCAGTACTTC.

The rearrangement links TRBV27 to TRBJ2-6; the match to TRBD1 covers 7 bases. The germline V gene has CDR1 MNHEY and CDR2 SMNVEV (reference sequence). This CDR3 spans 17 amino acids. With V trimmed by 2 bases and J by 3 bases, 7 bases remained unmatched. CDR3 nucleotides: TGTGCCAGCAGTTTAATGACAGGGCAGGGTGGGGCCAACGTCCTGACTTTC. As protein: CASSLMTGQGGANVLTF.

The chain uses TRBV28 and TRBJ2-2, with D maybe TRBD2 (6 bases). V was pared by 3 bases and J by 4 bases, with 9 bases between. Per the germline V gene, CDR1 is MDHEN and CDR2 is SYDVKM. CDR3 length: 14 amino acids. CDR3 in amino acids: CASSFQGGTGELFF. In DNA form, the CDR3 reads TGTGCCAGCAGTTTCCAGGGAGGCACCGGGGAGCTGTTTTTT.